This is a list of T cell receptor beta chains from one sample in a study of blood T cell repertoires in COVID-19. TCRdb keeps only in-frame clones here, not all; method: immunoSEQ multiplex PCR. The sample carries under 250,000 clones, 84% recorded once. Sequenced: peripheral blood. All receptors derive from a woman aged 45-59 years with active or convalescent COVID-19. Each CDR3 is given with its conserved first and last residue. A D gene is named only where the DNA matches it firmly. Expanded clones get a size class; other rows say once, few or many, or leave the size out.

clone size	V gene	J gene	D gene	CDR3 protein	CDR3 DNA
NA	TRBV4-2	TRBJ1-2	TRBD1	CASSQATGSDYGYTF	TGTGCCAGCAGCCAAGCGACAGGGTCTGACTATGGCTACACCTTC
NA	TRBV18	TRBJ2-3	TRBD1	CASSGQYTDTQYF	TGTGCCAGCTCGGGACAGTATACAGATACGCAGTATTTT
NA	TRBV29-1	TRBJ1-2	TRBD1	CSGRGQGGYTF	TGCAGCGGAAGGGGGCAGGGTGGCTACACCTTC
once	TRBV12-5	TRBJ2-1	TRBD2	CASGLSGGPHNEQFF	TGTGCTAGTGGTCTTAGCGGGGGGCCACACAATGAGCAGTTCTTC
NA	TRBV6-6	TRBJ2-2	TRBD2	CASRPRLAGNTGELFF	TGTGCCAGCAGGCCTAGACTAGCGGGCAACACCGGGGAGCTGTTTTTT
NA	TRBV11-2	TRBJ2-3	NA	CASSLGQTTDTQYF	TGTGCCAGCAGCTTAGGGCAGACAACAGATACGCAGTATTTT
NA	TRBV5-4	TRBJ1-1	NA	CASSFGWDSNTEAFF	TGTGCCAGCAGCTTTGGGTGGGACTCGAACACTGAAGCTTTCTTT
NA	TRBV27	TRBJ1-1	TRBD1	CASSSGQGKNTEAFF	TGTGCCAGCAGTTCCGGACAGGGGAAGAACACTGAAGCTTTCTTT
NA	TRBV5-1	TRBJ1-6	NA	CASSLALRGSYNSPLHF	TGCGCCAGCAGCCTAGCGCTAAGGGGCTCCTATAATTCACCCCTCCACTTT
few	TRBV5-1	TRBJ1-6	TRBD1	CASSVGTGYNSPLHF	TGCGCCAGCAGCGTAGGGACAGGGTATAATTCACCCCTCCACTTT
NA	TRBV11-2	TRBJ1-3	NA	CASSSTGNTIYF	TGTGCCAGCAGCTCAACAGGAAACACCATATATTTT
NA	TRBV9	TRBJ2-3	TRBD2	CASSAPRRASGPTDTQYF	TGTGCCAGCAGCGCCCCACGGAGGGCTAGCGGGCCCACAGATACGCAGTATTTT
NA	TRBV27	TRBJ2-3	TRBD2	CASTSPWASGQRDTQYF	TGTGCCAGCACCTCCCCCTGGGCTAGCGGGCAGCGGGATACGCAGTATTTT
NA	TRBV9	TRBJ1-1	NA	CASSVTENTEAFF	TGTGCCAGCAGCGTAACAGAAAACACTGAAGCTTTCTTT
NA	TRBV19	TRBJ2-3	TRBD2	CASSTGLAGGVDTQYF	TGTGCCAGTAGTACGGGACTAGCGGGGGGTGTGGATACGCAGTATTTT
NA	TRBV15	TRBJ1-3	NA	CATSRDPGTGNTIYF	TGTGCCACCAGCAGAGATCCAGGGACTGGAAACACCATATATTTT
NA	TRBV2	TRBJ1-6	NA	CASRETSSYNSPLHF	TGTGCCAGCAGGGAAACAAGCTCCTATAATTCACCCCTCCACTTT
NA	TRBV19	TRBJ1-1	NA	CASSLPRTQNTEAFF	TGTGCCAGTAGCCTCCCCAGGACACAGAACACTGAAGCTTTCTTT
NA	TRBV5-1	TRBJ1-5	NA	CASSLASYGVVQPQHF	TGCGCCAGCAGCTTGGCCAGTTACGGGGTCGTTCAGCCCCAGCATTTT
NA	TRBV6-5	TRBJ2-1	TRBD1	CASSYSGTGGLEQFF	TGTGCCAGCAGTTACAGTGGGACAGGGGGCCTTGAGCAGTTCTTC
NA	TRBV27	TRBJ1-5	TRBD1	CASSPRTGGNSNQPQHF	TGTGCCAGCAGTCCTCGGACAGGGGGGAATAGCAATCAGCCCCAGCATTTT
NA	TRBV5-1	TRBJ1-6	TRBD1	CASRGTGNNSPLHF	TGCGCCAGCAGGGGGACAGGAAATAATTCACCCCTCCACTTT
NA	TRBV15	TRBJ1-5	NA	CATSNQGHGSWNQPQHF	TGTGCCACCTCAAACCAAGGCCACGGGTCCTGGAATCAGCCCCAGCATTTT
NA	TRBV5-1	TRBJ2-5	TRBD2	CASSLAGGRVETQYF	TGCGCCAGCAGCTTGGCGGGGGGGCGCGTAGAGACCCAGTACTTC
NA	TRBV6-5	TRBJ1-6	TRBD1	CASSRTGKSDSPLHF	TGTGCCAGCAGCCGGACAGGGAAGTCTGATTCACCCCTCCACTTT
NA	TRBV27	TRBJ1-1	NA	CASSLSTRTEAFF	TGTGCCAGCAGTTTATCCACCAGGACTGAAGCTTTCTTT
NA	TRBV6-5	TRBJ2-5	NA	CASRRTAGGETQYF	TGTGCCAGCAGGCGGACCGCCGGAGGAGAGACCCAGTACTTC
NA	TRBV5-1	TRBJ1-3	NA	CASRRGSSGNTIYF	TGCGCCAGCAGAAGGGGAAGCTCTGGAAACACCATATATTTT
NA	TRBV5-1	TRBJ1-1	NA	CASSLQQGATEAFF	TGCGCCAGCAGCTTGCAACAGGGCGCCACTGAAGCTTTCTTT
NA	TRBV29-1	TRBJ2-6	NA	CSVRSETPGGRANVLTF	TGCAGCGTTCGCAGCGAGACGCCCGGAGGGAGGGCCAACGTCCTGACTTTC
NA	TRBV18	TRBJ1-6	TRBD1	CASSRDRENSPLHF	TGTGCCAGCTCCCGGGACAGGGAGAATTCACCCCTCCACTTT
NA	TRBV5-1	TRBJ2-3	NA	CASSSGGTDTQYF	TGCGCCAGCAGCTCGGGGGGCACAGATACGCAGTATTTT
NA	TRBV27	TRBJ1-5	NA	CASSPSGRNQPQHF	TGTGCCAGCAGTCCTAGCGGGCGCAATCAGCCCCAGCATTTT
NA	TRBV19	TRBJ2-2	NA	CASSIGYGLTGELFF	TGTGCCAGTAGTATAGGGTACGGACTAACCGGGGAGCTGTTTTTT
NA	TRBV7-8	TRBJ1-4	NA	CASSSFAGGESDEKLFF	TGTGCCAGCAGCTCCTTTGCGGGGGGGGAAAGTGATGAAAAACTGTTTTTT
NA	TRBV10-3	TRBJ2-3	TRBD2	CAISRGGPTDTQYF	TGTGCCATCTCGCGGGGGGGCCCCACAGATACGCAGTATTTT
NA	TRBV27	TRBJ2-3	TRBD1	CASSKPGQGADTQYF	TGTGCCAGCAGCAAACCGGGACAGGGGGCAGATACGCAGTATTTT